This entry describes one T cell receptor (beta chain). Its antigen target is currently unknown. There are no base qualities to consult, and no much larger clone falls within one base. The data belong to a study of blood T cell repertoires in COVID-19 (TCRdb year 2020). Regarding the research as a whole: Samples from collaborators originated in the United States, Italy and Spain and spanned both the acute and convalescent phases of COVID-19. The prospective study material was composed of cDNA or gDNA derived from T cells, B-cell-depleted T cells, or PBMCs. Deeply sampled blood TCRbeta repertoires from subjects exposed to, actively infected with, or recovered from COVID-19 were included in the dataset. The repertoires were released in a freely available public database meant as a resource for research on the immune response to SARS-CoV-2. The samples were drawn from two sources: the first 160 participants of the ongoing ImmuneRACE study, and approximately 1,300 subjects contributed by 6 global collaborators. The sample metadata nearly always contained a de-identified subject ID, COVID-19 status, age in years and sex. Where available, HLA class I and class II types were obtained from metadata supplied by the sample provider rather than from assay-based typing.

TCRbeta CDR3 regions were amplified from genomic DNA by means of the immunoSEQ Assay, a bias-controlled multiplex PCR. The original methods were these. The number of nucleated cells in each sample was estimated from the amplification of reference gene primers within the assay. To quantify the absolute abundance of each unique TCRbeta CDR3 rearrangement, sequence reads were collapsed and filtered. For each sample, productive Simpson clonality was calculated by taking the square root of Simpson's diversity index across productive rearrangements. As stored in TCRdb, this immuneACCESS dataset retains in-frame rearrangements with V and J assigned. A fraction of the clones does not appear; measured against another copy, unresolved V genes explain less than half of the discrepancy, and the remainder lacks a known reason. V and J calls and clone size come straight from that table; D and trimming were deduced from the DNA. Across this sample there are 250,000 to 300,000 clones, with over 65% seen only once. The ten largest make up over 4.5% of the sample.

Samples from volunteer blood donors who had recovered from COVID-19 were contributed by a second Seattle source. Whole blood was collected in K2EDTA tubes by collaborating institutions according to the institutions' own protocols. Collaborator samples were shipped for TCRbeta analysis as frozen whole blood, isolated PBMCs, or DNA extracted from either sample type. Overall study outcomes, separate from this receptor: The quantity of clinical and demographic metadata differed by source and by participant and was supplied without curation.

The specimen was peripheral blood. The receptor comes from a man aged 55 to 70 who had recovered from COVID-19.

The CDR3 loop reads CASSYVRTGGGYGYTF. The sequenced DNA is TGTGCCAGCAGTTACGTCAGGACAGGGGGAGGCTATGGCTACACCTTC. In this chain, TRBV6-5 is recombined with TRBJ1-2, with 10 junctional bases fitting TRBD1. Unmatched junction bases come to 7, with V trimmed by 2 bases and J by 4 bases. The CDR3 measures 16 amino acids from cysteine to phenylalanine. Solely the CDR3 DNA is kept, with 48 bases framed from the first base. CDR1 and CDR2 are drawn from the germline V gene: MNHEY, SVGAGI.